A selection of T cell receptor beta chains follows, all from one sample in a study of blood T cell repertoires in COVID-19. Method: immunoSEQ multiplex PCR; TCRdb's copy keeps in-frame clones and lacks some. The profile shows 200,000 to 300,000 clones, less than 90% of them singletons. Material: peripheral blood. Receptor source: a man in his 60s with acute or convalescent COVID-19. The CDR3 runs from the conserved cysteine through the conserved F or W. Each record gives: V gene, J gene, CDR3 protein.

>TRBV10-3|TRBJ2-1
CAGASGGAVDEQFF
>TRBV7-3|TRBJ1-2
CASSFRGARGYTF
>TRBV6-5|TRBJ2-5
CASSSRRLASKETQYF
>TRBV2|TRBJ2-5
CASSETGDSRYF
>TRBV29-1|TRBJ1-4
CSVEGDRDREKLFF
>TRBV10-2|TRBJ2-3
CASTPSTDTQYF
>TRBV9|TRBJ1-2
CASSTPAYGYTF
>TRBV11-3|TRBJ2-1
CASSPARGSYNEQFF
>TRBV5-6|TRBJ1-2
CASSLGGIYGYTF
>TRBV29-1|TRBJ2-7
CSVESGLAGPEQYF
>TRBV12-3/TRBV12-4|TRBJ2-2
CASSRGELFF
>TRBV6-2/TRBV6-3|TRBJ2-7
CASSNTGGFPYEQYF